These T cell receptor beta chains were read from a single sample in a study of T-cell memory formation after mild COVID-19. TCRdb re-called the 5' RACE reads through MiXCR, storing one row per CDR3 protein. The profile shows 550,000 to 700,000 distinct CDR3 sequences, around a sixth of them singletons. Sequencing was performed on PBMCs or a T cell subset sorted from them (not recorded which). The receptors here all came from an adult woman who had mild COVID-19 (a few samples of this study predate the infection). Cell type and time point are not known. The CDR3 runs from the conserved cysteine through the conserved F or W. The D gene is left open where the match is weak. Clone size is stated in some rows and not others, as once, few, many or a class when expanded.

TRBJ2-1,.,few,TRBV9,CASSVVDSNNEQFF,TGTGCCAGCAGCGTAGTGGACTCAAATAATGAGCAGTTCTTC
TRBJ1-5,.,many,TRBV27,CASKGGRNQPQHF,TGTGCCAGCAAGGGAGGGAGGAATCAGCCCCAGCATTTT
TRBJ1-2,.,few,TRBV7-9,CASSFSVELYGYTF,TGTGCCAGCAGCTTCTCGGTCGAGCTCTATGGCTACACCTTC
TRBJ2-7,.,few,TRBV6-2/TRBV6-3,CASSYPAGQPYEQYF,TGTGCCAGCAGTTACCCTGCCGGACAACCCTACGAGCAGTACTTC
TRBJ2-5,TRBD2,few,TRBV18,CASSPLLAGDQETQYF,TGTGCCAGCTCACCACTTTTAGCGGGGGACCAAGAGACCCAGTACTTC
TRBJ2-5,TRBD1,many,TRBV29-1,CSTGQGQETQYF,TGCAGCACTGGACAGGGCCAAGAGACCCAGTACTTC
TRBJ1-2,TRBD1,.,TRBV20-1,CSAYMGQGYGYTF,TGCAGTGCTTACATGGGACAGGGCTATGGCTACACCTTC
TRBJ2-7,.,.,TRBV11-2,CASSFYNTAYEQYF,TGTGCCAGCAGCTTTTATAATACCGCCTACGAGCAGTACTTC
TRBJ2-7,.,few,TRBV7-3,CASSPAAPYEQYF,TGTGCCAGCAGCCCCGCAGCGCCCTACGAGCAGTACTTC
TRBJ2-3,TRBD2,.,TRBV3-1,CASSLQAGADTQYF,TGTGCCAGCAGCCTCCAGGCGGGGGCAGATACGCAGTATTTT
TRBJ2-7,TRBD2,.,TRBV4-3,CASSQDRAGVSYEQYF,TGCGCCAGCAGCCAAGATCGAGCGGGAGTGTCCTACGAGCAGTACTTC
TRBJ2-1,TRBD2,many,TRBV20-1,CSARDPTLSERENEQFF,TGCAGTGCTAGAGACCCGACTTTATCGGAGCGGGAGAATGAGCAGTTCTTC
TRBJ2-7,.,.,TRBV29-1,CSVGIGRPYEQYF,TGCAGCGTTGGAATCGGCAGACCCTACGAGCAGTACTTC
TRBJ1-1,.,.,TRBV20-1,CSASRPGQIEAFF,TGCAGTGCTAGTCGTCCCGGACAGATAGAAGCTTTCTTT
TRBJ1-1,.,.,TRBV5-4,CASSLDSENTEAFF,TGTGCCAGCAGCTTGGACAGCGAGAACACTGAAGCTTTCTTT
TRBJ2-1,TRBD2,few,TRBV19,CASSAGTSLDEQFF,TGTGCCAGTAGTGCCGGGACTAGCTTGGATGAGCAGTTCTTC
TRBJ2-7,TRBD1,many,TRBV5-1,CASSFSGDRADEQYF,TGCGCCAGCAGCTTTTCCGGGGACAGGGCGGACGAGCAGTACTTC
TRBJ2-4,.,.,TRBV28,CASSLGGVDIQYF,TGTGCCAGCAGTTTAGGTGGGGTGGACATTCAGTACTTC
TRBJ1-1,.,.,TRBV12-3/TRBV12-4,CASSARGPAYTEAFF,TGTGCCAGCAGTGCCAGGGGTCCAGCTTACACTGAAGCTTTCTTT
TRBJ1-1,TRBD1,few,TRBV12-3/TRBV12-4,CASSLNTGVNTEAFF,TGTGCCAGCAGTTTAAATACAGGGGTTAACACTGAAGCTTTCTTT
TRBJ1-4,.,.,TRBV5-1,CASSLQGATNEKLFF,TGCGCCAGCAGCTTACAGGGTGCAACTAATGAAAAACTGTTTTTT
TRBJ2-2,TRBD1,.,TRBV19,CASRTGQVLSGELFF,TGTGCCAGTAGAACTGGACAGGTGTTAAGCGGGGAGCTGTTTTTT
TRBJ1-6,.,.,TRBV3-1,CASSQMDSPLHF,TGTGCCAGCAGCCAGATGGATTCACCCCTCCACTTT
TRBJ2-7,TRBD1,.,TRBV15,CATSREDGQGYEQYF,TGTGCCACCAGCAGAGAAGACGGACAGGGCTACGAGCAGTACTTC
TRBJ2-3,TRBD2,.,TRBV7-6,CASSFSPSGGGTDTQYF,TGTGCCAGCAGCTTCTCTCCAAGCGGGGGGGGCACAGATACGCAGTATTTT
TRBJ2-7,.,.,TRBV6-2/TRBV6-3,CASSRGALYEQYF,TGTGCCAGCAGTCGGGGGGCCCTCTACGAGCAGTACTTC
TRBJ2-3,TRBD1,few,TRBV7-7,CASSSGTGSDTQYF,TGTGCCAGCAGCTCCGGGACAGGGTCGGATACGCAGTATTTT
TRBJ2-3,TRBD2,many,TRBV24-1,CATSDPGTRVAQTSTDTQYF,TGTGCCACCAGTGACCCCGGGACTAGGGTGGCCCAAACCAGCACAGATACGCAGTATTTT
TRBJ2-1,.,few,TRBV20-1,CSAEAEGLNEQFF,TGCAGTGCCGAGGCTGAGGGCCTCAATGAGCAGTTCTTC
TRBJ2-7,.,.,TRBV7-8,CASSLRHPTYEQYF,TGTGCCAGCAGCTTGAGACATCCAACCTACGAGCAGTACTTC
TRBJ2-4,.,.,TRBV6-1,CASSDTGPRIQYF,TGTGCCAGCAGTGATACCGGGCCTCGGATCCAGTACTTC
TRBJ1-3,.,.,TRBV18,CASLENYGGNTIYF,TGTGCCAGCCTTGAAAACTATGGGGGAAACACCATATATTTT
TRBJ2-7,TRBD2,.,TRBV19,CASSRLGGKDSYEQYF,TGTGCCAGTAGCCGCCTCGGGGGGAAAGACTCCTACGAGCAGTACTTC
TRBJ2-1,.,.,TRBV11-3,CASSLLNRVGSRNEQFF,TGTGCCAGCAGCTTATTAAATCGAGTCGGCTCCCGCAATGAGCAGTTCTTC
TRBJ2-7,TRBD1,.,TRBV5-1,CASSDSRDRPYEQYF,TGCGCCAGCAGCGATTCCCGGGACAGGCCCTACGAGCAGTACTTC
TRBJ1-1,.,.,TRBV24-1,CATSDLTDTEAFF,TGTGCCACCAGTGATTTGACGGACACTGAAGCTTTCTTT
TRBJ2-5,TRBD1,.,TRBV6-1,CASSDPGQDQETQYF,TGTGCCAGCAGTGACCCAGGACAGGATCAAGAGACCCAGTACTTC
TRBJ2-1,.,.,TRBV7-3,CASSLSGGPRTPEQFF,TGTGCCAGCAGCTTAAGTGGGGGACCACGGACGCCTGAGCAGTTCTTC
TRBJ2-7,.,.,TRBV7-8,CASSGGPGLGYF,TGTGCCAGCAGCGGGGGCCCGGGACTGGGGTACTTC
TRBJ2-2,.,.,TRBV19,CASRWTRDTGELFF,TGTGCCAGTAGGTGGACAAGAGACACCGGGGAGCTGTTTTTT
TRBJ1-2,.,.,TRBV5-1,CASFTGSNYGYTF,TGCGCCAGCTTCACAGGCTCTAACTATGGCTACACCTTC
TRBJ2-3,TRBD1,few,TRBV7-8,CASSLAETGVTDTQYF,TGTGCCAGCAGCTTAGCTGAGACAGGGGTGACAGATACGCAGTATTTT
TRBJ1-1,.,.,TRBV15,CATSEAQGGSTEAFF,TGTGCCACCAGCGAGGCACAGGGAGGTAGCACTGAAGCTTTCTTT
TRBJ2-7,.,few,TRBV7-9,CASSSGADRDYEQYF,TGTGCCAGCAGCTCTGGGGCTGACCGTGACTACGAGCAGTACTTC
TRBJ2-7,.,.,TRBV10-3,CAIGTESSYEQYF,TGTGCCATCGGTACAGAGAGCTCCTACGAGCAGTACTTC
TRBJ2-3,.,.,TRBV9,CASSVAGGQVGDTQYF,TGTGCCAGCAGCGTAGCCGGGGGTCAGGTTGGAGATACGCAGTATTTT
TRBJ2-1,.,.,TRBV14,CASSPYGLSEQFF,TGTGCCAGCAGCCCTTATGGACTCAGTGAGCAGTTCTTC
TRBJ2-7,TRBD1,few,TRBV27,CASSITGTGIYEQYF,TGTGCCAGCAGTATAACCGGGACAGGGATCTACGAGCAGTACTTC
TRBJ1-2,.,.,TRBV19,CASSMSINYGYTF,TGTGCCAGTAGTATGAGTATTAACTATGGCTACACCTTC
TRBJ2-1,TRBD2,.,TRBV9,CASSERPGGPGNEQFF,TGTGCCAGCAGCGAGCGTCCGGGGGGGCCTGGGAATGAGCAGTTCTTC
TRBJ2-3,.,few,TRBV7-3,CASSRGITDTQYF,TGTGCCAGCAGCAGGGGGATCACAGATACGCAGTATTTT
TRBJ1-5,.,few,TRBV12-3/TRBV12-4,CASSLNRVIQPQHF,TGTGCCAGCAGTTTAAACAGGGTAATTCAGCCCCAGCATTTT